The rows below give T cell receptor beta chains drawn from one sample of a study of CD8 T cells in ankylosing spondylitis. TCRdb called the 5' RACE reads again in MiXCR, with one record for every CDR3 protein. The sample yields around 770,000 distinct CDR3 sequences, under 20% seen once. Sequencing input: blood, either unsorted or a sorted T cell fraction (not recorded which). These receptors were obtained from a male donor with ankylosing spondylitis. The CDR3 runs from the conserved cysteine through the conserved F or W. The D gene is left open where the match is weak. Clone size, where shown, is once, few, many, or a class for clones that have expanded.

j_call	v_call	clone_size	d_call	cdr3_aa	cdr3_nt
TRBJ2-1	TRBV7-2	NA	TRBD1	CASSLGDSSANEQFF	TGTGCCAGCAGCTTAGGGGACAGTTCGGCCAATGAGCAGTTCTTC
TRBJ2-2	TRBV3-1	few	TRBD2	CASSQVPLAEHTGELFF	TGTGCCAGCAGCCAAGTCCCACTAGCGGAGCACACCGGGGAGCTGTTTTTT
TRBJ2-7	TRBV14	NA	NA	CASSQVTVSEQYF	TGTGCCAGCAGCCAAGTGACGGTCTCCGAGCAGTACTTC
TRBJ2-2	TRBV20-1	NA	TRBD1	CSAREPGTVTGELFF	TGCAGTGCTAGAGAACCCGGGACAGTGACCGGGGAGCTGTTTTTT
TRBJ1-1	TRBV10-3	few	TRBD1	CAKTGGTEAFF	TGTGCCAAAACAGGGGGCACTGAAGCTTTCTTT
TRBJ1-4	TRBV6-5	NA	NA	CASSYFREPTNEKLFF	TGTGCCAGCAGTTACTTTCGGGAGCCCACTAATGAAAAACTGTTTTTT
TRBJ2-7	TRBV10-3	NA	NA	CAISEKQGVDEQYF	TGTGCCATCAGTGAGAAACAGGGTGTCGACGAGCAGTACTTC
TRBJ1-5	TRBV2	NA	NA	CASSSSLVSNQPQHF	TGTGCCAGCAGCTCCTCCCTGGTGAGCAATCAGCCCCAGCATTTT
TRBJ1-3	TRBV12-3/TRBV12-4	NA	NA	CASHRGKSSGNTIYF	TGTGCCAGTCATCGGGGGAAGAGCTCTGGAAACACCATATATTTT
TRBJ2-3	TRBV5-1	NA	NA	CASSPTPGRSTDTQYF	TGCGCCAGCAGCCCCACCCCCGGCCGAAGCACAGATACGCAGTATTTT
TRBJ2-5	TRBV7-9	few	NA	CASSLNRAEVETQYF	TGTGCCAGCAGCTTAAACAGGGCCGAAGTGGAGACCCAGTACTTC
TRBJ2-2	TRBV9	few	NA	CASSVAVAALNTGELFF	TGTGCCAGCAGCGTAGCTGTTGCGGCTTTGAACACCGGGGAGCTGTTTTTT
TRBJ2-1	TRBV12-3/TRBV12-4	many	TRBD2	CASTLSSGRAYYNEQFF	TGTGCCAGCACCCTATCTAGCGGGAGGGCCTACTACAATGAGCAGTTCTTC
TRBJ2-4	TRBV5-6	NA	NA	CASSLAGRAASDIQYF	TGTGCCAGCAGCTTGGCCGGAAGGGCTGCATCGGACATTCAGTACTTC
TRBJ1-4	TRBV11-2	NA	NA	CASSYPTGGDPEKLFF	TGTGCCAGCAGCTACCCAACGGGAGGGGATCCCGAAAAACTGTTTTTT
TRBJ2-1	TRBV5-6	NA	NA	CASSLGDSKFYNEQFF	TGTGCCAGCAGCTTGGGGGACTCAAAATTTTACAATGAGCAGTTCTTC
TRBJ1-1	TRBV27	NA	TRBD1	CASSAGQGRGTEAFF	TGTGCCAGCAGTGCAGGACAGGGACGGGGCACTGAAGCTTTCTTT
TRBJ1-6	TRBV5-1	few	NA	CASSLGSAYNSPLHF	TGCGCCAGCAGCTTGGGGTCAGCTTATAATTCACCCCTCCACTTT
TRBJ2-7	TRBV5-1	NA	NA	CASSSTVASYEQYF	TGCGCCAGCAGCTCGACAGTTGCCTCCTACGAGCAGTACTTC
TRBJ2-4	TRBV11-1	few	TRBD1	CASSLLGQGVVGAKNIQYF	TGTGCCAGCAGCTTATTGGGACAGGGGGTAGTGGGAGCCAAAAACATTCAGTACTTC
TRBJ1-1	TRBV6-2/TRBV6-3	few	NA	CASSLGKVTEAFF	TGTGCCAGCAGCCTGGGGAAGGTCACTGAAGCTTTCTTT
TRBJ2-1	TRBV12-3/TRBV12-4	many	NA	CASTLDGYNEQFF	TGTGCCAGCACCTTAGACGGCTACAATGAGCAGTTCTTC
TRBJ2-7	TRBV6-2/TRBV6-3	once	TRBD1	CASRVNRGPPLEQYF	TGTGCCAGCAGGGTAAACAGGGGACCACCACTCGAGCAGTACTTC
TRBJ2-1	TRBV15	NA	TRBD2	CATSRGSGGGNEQFF	TGTGCCACCAGCAGAGGTAGCGGGGGGGGCAATGAGCAGTTCTTC
TRBJ2-1	TRBV7-9	NA	NA	CASSSQGQTYNEQFF	TGTGCCAGCAGCTCTCAGGGGCAGACCTACAATGAGCAGTTCTTC
TRBJ1-5	TRBV5-6	NA	NA	CASSYLGRADQPQHF	TGTGCCAGCAGCTATCTTGGCAGGGCGGATCAGCCCCAGCATTTT